These T cell receptor beta chains were read from a single sample in a study of T-cell memory formation after mild COVID-19. TCRdb called the 5' RACE reads again in MiXCR, with one record for every CDR3 protein. The data hold around 340,000 distinct CDR3 sequences, with about an eighth observed a single time. The specimen was PBMCs or a T cell subset sorted from them (not recorded which). The receptors stem from a man between 18 and 35 years old who had mild COVID-19 (a few samples of this study predate the infection). Cell type and time point are not known. Each CDR3 is given with its conserved first and last residue. Each record gives: clone size, V gene, J gene, D gene, CDR3 protein, CDR3 DNA. The D gene is left open where the match is weak. Where a row states a size, it is once, few, many or the class of an expanded clone; other rows omit it.

many	TRBV7-3	TRBJ2-2	-	CASSTDTGELFF	TGTGCCAGCAGCACTGATACCGGGGAGCTGTTTTTT
few	TRBV11-2	TRBJ2-3	-	CASILVKGYSPDTQYF	TGTGCCAGCATCTTAGTCAAGGGGTACTCACCAGATACGCAGTATTTT
-	TRBV18	TRBJ2-3	-	CASSPYPTDTQYF	TGTGCCAGCTCACCATACCCCACAGATACGCAGTATTTT
few	TRBV7-2	TRBJ2-1	-	CASSLARGANEQFF	TGTGCCAGCAGCTTAGCCAGGGGGGCCAATGAGCAGTTCTTC
many	TRBV6-5	TRBJ2-2	TRBD1	CASSSGRTGPNTGELFF	TGTGCCAGCAGTTCCGGACGGACAGGACCCAACACCGGGGAGCTGTTTTTT
-	TRBV7-3	TRBJ2-7	TRBD2	CASSVSGGTSYEQYF	TGTGCCAGCAGCGTCTCGGGGGGAACCTCCTACGAGCAGTACTTC
many	TRBV6-5	TRBJ1-5	-	CASSEGTLGWEPQHF	TGTGCCAGCAGTGAGGGGACACTCGGATGGGAGCCCCAGCATTTT
few	TRBV7-3	TRBJ1-1	-	CASSPTAFGNTEAFF	TGTGCCAGCAGCCCCACAGCGTTCGGGAACACTGAAGCTTTCTTT
-	TRBV7-8	TRBJ1-4	-	CASRRGTEKLFF	TGTGCCAGCCGACGGGGGACTGAAAAACTGTTTTTT
-	TRBV9	TRBJ2-1	-	CASSPREGYEQFF	TGTGCCAGCAGCCCGAGGGAAGGATATGAGCAGTTCTTC
-	TRBV20-1	TRBJ1-5	-	CSARAVSDQPQHF	TGCAGTGCTAGAGCCGTAAGCGATCAGCCCCAGCATTTT
few	TRBV5-1	TRBJ2-3	TRBD2	CASSRLTSGGANTQYF	TGCGCCAGCAGCCGATTGACTAGCGGGGGGGCAAATACGCAGTATTTT
few	TRBV20-1	TRBJ1-5	-	CSARTVGNQPQHF	TGCAGTGCCAGGACCGTTGGCAATCAGCCCCAGCATTTT
few	TRBV27	TRBJ2-2	-	CASSLSMSTGELFF	TGTGCCAGCAGTTTATCGATGTCCACCGGGGAGCTGTTTTTT
-	TRBV30	TRBJ1-2	-	CAWSVNGYYGYTF	TGTGCCTGGAGTGTCAACGGATACTATGGCTACACCTTC
-	TRBV5-1	TRBJ1-4	TRBD1	CASSLEQGLKKLFF	TGCGCCAGCAGCTTGGAACAGGGGTTGAAAAAACTGTTTTTT
-	TRBV5-1	TRBJ2-3	TRBD2	CASSLELRAGGNTQYF	TGCGCCAGCAGCTTGGAGTTAAGAGCGGGGGGTAATACGCAGTATTTT
few	TRBV18	TRBJ2-5	-	CASSAKTATQETQYF	TGTGCCAGCTCAGCCAAGACAGCAACCCAAGAGACCCAGTACTTC
few	TRBV30	TRBJ2-1	TRBD2	CAWSVQLGTNNEQFF	TGTGCCTGGAGTGTACAGTTGGGGACTAACAATGAGCAGTTCTTC
many	TRBV5-1	TRBJ2-5	TRBD1	CASSLNGQGFSETQYF	TGCGCCAGCAGCTTGAACGGACAGGGGTTCTCAGAGACCCAGTACTTC
-	TRBV14	TRBJ1-6	-	CASSPWTYNSPLHF	TGTGCCAGCAGCCCTTGGACATACAATTCACCCCTCCACTTT
few	TRBV27	TRBJ1-2	TRBD1	CASSSSTGGYGYTF	TGTGCCAGCAGTTCCTCTACAGGGGGCTATGGCTACACCTTC
few	TRBV29-1	TRBJ2-3	TRBD2	CSVAGETSGGAADTQYF	TGCAGCGTTGCGGGAGAGACTAGCGGGGGGGCCGCAGATACGCAGTATTTT
-	TRBV7-9	TRBJ1-2	-	CASSIQGSDGYTF	TGTGCCAGCAGCATACAGGGTTCGGATGGCTACACCTTC
-	TRBV5-5	TRBJ2-7	-	CASSPQRLASIYEQYF	TGTGCCAGCAGCCCCCAGAGGCTAGCGAGCATCTACGAGCAGTACTTC
few	TRBV5-5	TRBJ2-2	-	CASSLEWSGELFF	TGTGCCAGCAGCTTGGAGTGGTCTGGGGAGCTGTTTTTT
few	TRBV12-3/TRBV12-4	TRBJ2-5	TRBD2	CASSSGGGAEQETQYF	TGTGCCAGCAGTTCCGGCGGGGGGGCAGAGCAAGAGACCCAGTACTTC
few	TRBV12-3/TRBV12-4	TRBJ2-5	TRBD1	CASSLGTGGWETQYF	TGTGCCAGCAGTTTAGGGACAGGGGGCTGGGAGACCCAGTACTTC
few	TRBV7-2	TRBJ1-1	TRBD1	CASSLAPTGANTEAFF	TGTGCCAGCAGCTTAGCGCCGACAGGGGCGAACACTGAAGCTTTCTTT
few	TRBV7-9	TRBJ2-3	-	CASSPGTLPRNTDTQYF	TGTGCCAGCAGCCCCGGGACCCTGCCCAGGAACACAGATACGCAGTATTTT
-	TRBV29-1	TRBJ1-2	TRBD1	CSVGTVVHGYTF	TGCAGCGTGGGGACAGTAGTCCATGGCTACACCTTC
few	TRBV6-6	TRBJ2-1	-	CASSYPDNEQFF	TGTGCCAGCAGTTACCCCGACAATGAGCAGTTCTTC
-	TRBV9	TRBJ2-7	TRBD1	CASSVGGQGAVYEQYF	TGTGCCAGCAGCGTAGGGGGACAGGGGGCTGTCTACGAGCAGTACTTC
few	TRBV30	TRBJ2-7	-	CADPWDNYSREQYF	TGTGCCGATCCCTGGGACAATTATTCGCGGGAGCAGTACTTC
many	TRBV7-2	TRBJ2-5	TRBD2	CASSPKGVSGGAYETQYF	TGTGCCAGCAGCCCCAAAGGAGTTAGCGGGGGGGCCTACGAGACCCAGTACTTC
-	TRBV6-2/TRBV6-3	TRBJ1-5	TRBD1	CASSNHLDRRNQPQHF	TGTGCCAGCAGTAACCACCTGGACAGGAGAAATCAGCCCCAGCATTTT
-	TRBV9	TRBJ2-3	-	CASSLSLGSTDTQYF	TGTGCCAGCAGCCTCTCGCTAGGAAGCACAGATACGCAGTATTTT
once	TRBV7-2	TRBJ2-5	TRBD1	CASSLVTGEETQYF	TGTGCCAGTAGCTTAGTTACAGGGGAAGAGACCCAGTACTTC
-	TRBV10-2	TRBJ2-5	TRBD1	CASSDLQGTQETQYF	TGCGCCAGCAGTGATTTACAGGGGACCCAAGAGACCCAGTACTTC
few	TRBV19	TRBJ2-7	-	CASSITLTGPYEQYF	TGTGCCAGTAGTATAACCTTGACAGGCCCCTACGAGCAGTACTTC
few	TRBV4-3	TRBJ2-5	TRBD2	CASSPDLAGGTTQYF	TGCGCCAGCAGCCCCGATCTAGCGGGGGGAACGACCCAGTACTTC
many	TRBV6-1	TRBJ2-5	-	CASQRTAHLQETQYF	TGTGCCAGCCAGCGGACAGCTCATCTACAAGAGACCCAGTACTTC
-	TRBV18	TRBJ2-1	TRBD2	CASSPGAGGQNEQFF	TGTGCCAGCTCACCGGGCGCGGGGGGGCAAAATGAGCAGTTCTTC
-	TRBV2	TRBJ2-2	TRBD1	CASSQIPGTGGDGAGELFF	TGTGCCAGCAGTCAAATACCCGGGACAGGGGGTGACGGCGCCGGGGAGCTGTTTTTT
few	TRBV3-1	TRBJ2-1	TRBD1	CASRDTGTGSYNEQFF	TGTGCCAGCAGGGATACCGGGACAGGGTCCTACAATGAGCAGTTCTTC
few	TRBV7-2	TRBJ2-5	TRBD1	CASSPSGQGRETQYF	TGTGCCAGCAGCCCATCGGGACAGGGGAGAGAGACCCAGTACTTC
few	TRBV15	TRBJ2-2	TRBD2	CATRDILAGGPKATGELFF	TGTGCCACCAGGGATATACTAGCGGGGGGCCCCAAGGCAACCGGGGAGCTGTTTTTT
-	TRBV7-6	TRBJ1-5	-	CASIWGARTLSRPQHF	TGTGCCAGCATCTGGGGGGCTCGTACCCTCTCGAGGCCCCAGCATTTT
few	TRBV5-4	TRBJ1-2	-	CASSWRQNYGYTF	TGTGCCAGCAGCTGGAGGCAGAACTATGGCTACACCTTC
-	TRBV7-2	TRBJ2-3	TRBD2	CASSRSRGGPDTQYF	TGTGCCAGCAGCCGCTCGCGGGGGGGCCCAGATACGCAGTATTTT
-	TRBV27	TRBJ1-2	-	CASRYYGYTF	TGTGCCAGCAGATACTATGGCTACACCTTC
few	TRBV20-1	TRBJ2-2	TRBD1	CSAREGRGNGELFF	TGCAGTGCTAGAGAGGGCAGGGGGAACGGGGAGCTGTTTTTT
-	TRBV20-1	TRBJ1-6	-	CSASRESSYNSPLHF	TGCAGTGCTAGTAGGGAGAGCTCCTATAATTCACCCCTCCACTTT
few	TRBV6-5	TRBJ2-2	-	CASSYFFGETNTGELFF	TGTGCCAGCAGTTACTTTTTTGGAGAGACAAACACCGGGGAGCTGTTTTTT
-	TRBV6-6	TRBJ1-6	-	CASADRYNSPLHF	TGTGCCAGCGCCGACAGGTATAATTCACCCCTCCACTTT
-	TRBV18	TRBJ1-1	TRBD1	CASSPLQGRGTEAFF	TGTGCCAGCTCGCCGCTACAGGGGCGGGGAACTGAAGCTTTCTTT
few	TRBV7-2	TRBJ2-7	-	CASSKDPGLTYEQYF	TGTGCCAGCAGCAAAGACCCGGGACTCACCTACGAGCAGTACTTC
-	TRBV5-6	TRBJ1-3	-	CASSFMVGGLTIYF	TGTGCCAGCAGCTTCATGGTGGGGGGCCTCACCATATATTTT
few	TRBV20-1	TRBJ2-7	-	CSAVLEQYF	TGCAGTGCGGTCCTCGAGCAGTACTTC
-	TRBV11-2	TRBJ2-5	TRBD2	CASSFPRRGGSRRETQYF	TGTGCCAGCAGTTTCCCGCGCCGGGGAGGGTCGCGGAGAGAGACCCAGTACTTC